Below are 32 T cell receptor beta chains sequenced from a single sample in a study of cytomegalovirus exposure and HLA in healthy donors. PCR was performed using 60 Vbeta and 13 Jbeta primers. Sequenced by immunoSEQ multiplex PCR; TCRdb stores in-frame clones only, minus some. The table records some 180,000 clones, over 70% of them present only once. Sequenced: PBMCs. These TCRs come from a male donor in good health and CMV-seronegative.

The chain links TRBV27 to TRBJ1-2; 7 bases match TRBD1. The CDR3 extends over 13 amino acids. Germline V gene sequence: CDR1 MNHEY, CDR2 SMNVEV (reference sequence). J lost 8 bases, V lost 3 bases, and 6 bases had no gene match. CDR3 in DNA: TGTGCCAGCAGTTTCCGGACAGGTAGCGGCTACACCTTC. Translated, it gives CASSFRTGSGYTF.

CDR3 residues: CASSVEWGAGYGYTF. The CDR3 region has the DNA TGTGCCAGCAGCGTAGAGTGGGGAGCTGGCTATGGCTACACCTTC. The V gene is TRBV9, the J gene TRBJ1-2; no clear D gene. Germline V gives CDR1 SGDLS, CDR2 YYNGEE. Trimming stripped 0 bases from V and 4 bases from J, with 13 bases between. The CDR3 sequence is 15 residues long. The full variable domain, rest sourced from reference TRBV9 and TRBJ1-2, is DSGVTQTPKHLITATGQRVTLRCSPRSGDLSVYWYQQSLDQGLQFLIQYYNGEERAKGNILERFSAQQFPDLHSELNLSSLELGDSALYFCASSVEWGAGYGYTFGSGTRLTVV.

This chain links TRBV7-8 with TRBJ1-4; no clear D gene. The CDR3 contains 15 residues. The V gene lost 0 bases and the J gene lost 5 bases, with 10 bases spanning the gap. CDR1 is SGHVS and CDR2 is FQNEAQ in the germline V gene. The CDR3 here is CASSLARVDNEKLFF. The CDR3 DNA reads as TGTGCCAGCAGCTTAGCCCGGGTCGACAATGAAAAACTGTTTTTT. Using reference TRBV7-8 and TRBJ1-4 for the parts outside the CDR3, the full variable domain is GAGVSQSPRYKVAKRGQDVALRCDPISGHVSLFWYQQALGQGPEFLTYFQNEAQLDKSGLPSDRFFAERPEGSVSTLKIQRTQQEDSAVYLCASSLARVDNEKLFFGSGTQLSVL.

This sequence joins TRBV6-5 and TRBJ2-1; 14 bases align to TRBD2. This CDR3 comprises 15 residues. Trimming removed 4 bases from V and 9 bases from J; junction bases left unmatched: 5. Germline CDR1 is MNHEY and CDR2 is SVGAGI. The CDR3 region is CASSWGLAGVFEQFF. CDR3 DNA sequence: TGTGCCAGCAGTTGGGGACTAGCGGGAGTTTTTGAGCAGTTCTTC.

The chain links TRBV6-5 to TRBJ1-2, with a weak D call TRBD1 (6 bases). This CDR3 spans 14 amino acids. Between the trimmed V and J ends, which lost 7 bases and 0 bases, there was a span of 12 bases. CDR1 MNHEY and CDR2 SVGAGI come from the germline V gene. The chain's CDR3 is CASTPGGTNYGYTF. The DNA for the CDR3 is TGTGCCAGCACGCCGGGGGGCACTAACTATGGCTACACCTTC.

A word on this clone: This sample includes further DNA sequences coding for the same CDR3. The chain uses TRBV7-9 and TRBJ1-1, with D possibly TRBD1 on 5 matching bases. CDR3 length equals 13 residues. V gave up 4 bases and J gave up 1 base, with 7 bases separating them. Germline assignment: CDR1 SEHNR and CDR2 FQNEAQ (reference sequence). The CDR3 DNA is TGTGCCAGCAGCTCCCAGGGGAACACTGAAGCTTTCTTT. Translated, it gives CASSSQGNTEAFF.

This clone was seen a few times. The chain uses TRBV5-1 and TRBJ2-1; TRBD2 agrees at 9 bases. The CDR3 is made up of 16 amino acids. The V gene end was trimmed by 1 base and the J gene end by 2 bases; junction bases not matched to a gene: 4. Germline CDR1 SGHRS, CDR2 YFSETQ. CDR3 in amino acids: CASSLFSGGAYNEQFF. The DNA of the CDR3 is TGCGCCAGCAGCTTGTTTAGCGGGGGAGCCTACAATGAGCAGTTCTTC.

The rearrangement links TRBV25-1 to TRBJ2-1; a weak D match, TRBD1 (5 bases). Looked up from germline, CDR1 is MGHDK and CDR2 is SYGVNS. This CDR3 contains 18 residues. Trimming removed 3 bases at V and 2 bases at J, with 20 bases between. The chain's CDR3 is CASSDPRRDSLTYNEQFF. The CDR3 DNA reads TGTGCCAGCAGTGATCCCAGGCGTGACAGCCTCACCTACAATGAGCAGTTCTTC.

The chain employs TRBV27 and TRBJ1-2; possible D gene TRBD1, 6 bases. The CDR3 has 13 residues. Trimming shortened V by 5 bases and J by 3 bases, and 10 bases separated the two germline ends. Per the germline V gene, CDR1 is MNHEY and CDR2 is SMNVEV (reference sequence). For the CDR3, the DNA is TGTGCCAGCAGTATACAGGGCTACTATGGCTACACCTTC. Its translation is CASSIQGYYGYTF.

The chain combines TRBV29-1 with TRBJ2-1, with 9 bases aligning to TRBD1. Germline lookup yields CDR1 SQVTM and CDR2 ANQGSEA. V lost 4 bases, J lost 0 bases, and 7 bases stayed unmatched. The CDR3 spans 16 residues. CDR3 coding DNA: TGCAGCGTTGTGGCTGGACAGGGGAGCTCCTACAATGAGCAGTTCTTC. Translated: CSVVAGQGSSYNEQFF.

The CDR3: CASSYSPTGGYTF. The CDR3 nucleotides read TGTGCCAGCAGTTACTCGCCGACCGGGGGCTACACCTTC. This chain links TRBV6-5 with TRBJ1-2; D remains unclear. CDR3 length: 13 amino acids. Germline V gene sequence: CDR1 MNHEY, CDR2 SVGAGI. The germline V and J ends were trimmed by 0 bases and 8 bases, with 10 bases remaining between them.

The gene calls are TRBV18 and TRBJ2-1; D is uncertain. The CDR3 sequence is 20 residues long. Germline assignment: CDR1 KGHSH and CDR2 LQKENI. V dropped 4 bases and J dropped 5 bases, with 30 bases sitting between them. CDR3 sequence: CASSRNYAAPKNHINNEQFF. For the CDR3, the DNA is TGTGCCAGCTCACGTAACTACGCGGCCCCTAAAAACCATATAAACAATGAGCAGTTCTTC.

The chain joins TRBV25-1 to TRBJ1-5; TRBD1 is a possible D gene (5 bases). Germline values: CDR1 MGHDK, CDR2 SYGVNS. The CDR3 length is 15 residues. Trimming stripped 8 bases from V and 5 bases from J, with 19 bases between. In DNA, the CDR3 is TGTGCCAGCCCCCCCCCACAGTTGGGGCATCAGCCCCAGCATTTT. Amino acids: CASPPPQLGHQPQHF.

The rearrangement joins TRBV5-1 to TRBJ1-5, with no clear D. This CDR3 spans 15 amino acids. The germline V gene has CDR1 SGHRS and CDR2 YFSETQ. Trimming took off 3 bases at V and 0 bases at J, with 10 bases between the two ends. The CDR3: CASSSAGDSNQPQHF. CDR3 nucleotides: TGCGCCAGCAGCTCTGCAGGCGATAGCAATCAGCCCCAGCATTTT. Using reference TRBV5-1 and TRBJ1-5 for the parts outside the CDR3, the full variable domain is KAGVTQTPRYLIKTRGQQVTLSCSPISGHRSVSWYQQTPGQGLQFLFEYFSETQRNKGNFPGRFSGRQFSNSRSEMNVSTLELGDSALYLCASSSAGDSNQPQHFGDGTRLSIL.

The genes are TRBV7-9 and TRBJ2-1, with 12 bases fitting TRBD1. The V and J ends lost 5 bases and 6 bases, in that order; junction bases with no gene match: 5. Germline V gene sequence: CDR1 SEHNR, CDR2 FQNEAQ (reference sequence). This CDR3 is built from 15 residues. CDR3 region: CASSHRDRGLNEQFF. As DNA, the CDR3 is TGTGCCAGCAGCCACCGGGACAGGGGGCTCAATGAGCAGTTCTTC.

The chain joins TRBV15 to TRBJ1-2, with 10 nucleotides matching TRBD1. The J segment lost 5 bases and the V segment lost 3 bases, leaving 12 bases of the junction unmatched. From germline, CDR1 is LNHNV and CDR2 YYDKDF (reference sequence). CDR3 length: 17 residues. As DNA, the CDR3 is TGTGCCACCAGCAGGAACCCGGGGACAGGGGAAATATATGGCTACACCTTC. Translating it yields CATSRNPGTGEIYGYTF.

This clone was seen more than once but under ten times. The chain is built from TRBV30 and TRBJ1-5; 9 bases match TRBD1. The V gene end was trimmed by 3 bases and the J gene end by 4 bases; junction bases not matched to a gene: 7. Germline V CDR1 and CDR2: GTSNPN, SVGIG (reference sequence). The CDR3 covers 15 residues. The CDR3 DNA reads TGTGCCTGGAGCGATCGAGGGACAGGGAATCAGCCCCAGCATTTT. Translation gives CAWSDRGTGNQPQHF.

Turning to this clone: Other DNA sequences in this specimen translate into the identical CDR3. The CDR3 protein is CASSQDLNTDTQYF. CDR3 in DNA: TGCGCCAGCAGCCAAGATCTTAACACAGATACGCAGTATTTT. The J gene is TRBJ2-3, the V gene TRBV4-1; no definite D call. V lost 0 bases, J lost 2 bases, and 6 bases lay in between. The CDR3 length is 14 residues. Germline CDR1 MGHRA, CDR2 YSYEKL.

The chain couples TRBV28 to TRBJ1-6; no definite D call. Germline V gene sequence: CDR1 MDHEN, CDR2 SYDVKM. The CDR3 consists of 15 residues. The V gene lost 0 bases and the J gene lost 6 bases, with 9 bases spanning the gap. CDR3 amino acids: CASSLWASSNSPLHF. The CDR3 coding sequence is TGTGCCAGCAGTTTATGGGCCAGTTCTAATTCACCCCTCCACTTT.

This chain joins TRBV5-1 and TRBJ1-4, with a possible D match to TRBD1 (6 bases). CDR1 is SGHRS and CDR2 is YFSETQ in the germline V gene. This CDR3 comprises 13 residues. V lost 0 bases and J lost 8, with 8 bases in between. The DNA of the CDR3 is TGCGCCAGCAGCTTGGGGGACACCGAAAAACTGTTTTTT. This translates into CASSLGDTEKLFF. The variable domain in full, completed from reference TRBV5-1 and TRBJ1-4, reads KAGVTQTPRYLIKTRGQQVTLSCSPISGHRSVSWYQQTPGQGLQFLFEYFSETQRNKGNFPGRFSGRQFSNSRSEMNVSTLELGDSALYLCASSLGDTEKLFFGSGTQLSVL.

V usage is TRBV6-6 and J usage is TRBJ2-5; 10 bases are a match to TRBD1. The CDR3 spans 14 residues. V trimming: 5 bases; J trimming: 4 bases; junction bases outside the gene matches: 4. Looked up from germline, CDR1 is MNHNY and CDR2 is SVGAGI (reference sequence). The CDR3: CASSRDRGGETQYF. The CDR3 coding sequence is TGTGCCAGCAGTCGGGACAGGGGTGGAGAGACCCAGTACTTC.

V and J are TRBV25-1 and TRBJ1-5; D perhaps matches TRBD1 (5 bases). The CDR3 consists of 16 residues. V was cut by 5 bases and J by 7 bases, with 21 bases left in between. The germline gives CDR1 MGHDK, CDR2 SYGVNS. The CDR3 is CASSPGREGLGQPQHF. The DNA for the CDR3 is TGTGCCAGCAGTCCCGGAAGGGAGGGGCTCGGGCAGCCCCAGCATTTT.

The genes are TRBV28 and TRBJ2-3, with 10 nucleotides matching TRBD1. From germline, CDR1 is MDHEN and CDR2 SYDVKM. Losses at the gene ends were 4 bases for V and 6 bases for J; bases not matched to a gene: 7. This CDR3 has 15 residues. The CDR3 coding sequence is TGTGCCAGCAGTTCCCTCGGGACAGGGGTGGATACGCAGTATTTT. Translated, it gives CASSSLGTGVDTQYF.

The chain couples TRBV28 to TRBJ1-5; no reliable D call. The CDR3 is 13 amino acids. Germline lookup yields CDR1 MDHEN and CDR2 SYDVKM. Trimming removed 2 bases from V and 10 bases from J, with 12 bases in between. Written as DNA, the CDR3 is TGTGCCAGCAGTTTAAATTCCGGTCAACCCCAGCATTTT. Translation: CASSLNSGQPQHF.

This clone was recorded a few times. The chain has TRBV9 and TRBJ2-1, with 8 bases lining up with TRBD2. Germline CDR1 reads SGDLS; CDR2 reads YYNGEE. V lost 4 bases, J lost 6 bases, and 12 bases stayed unmatched. The CDR3 loop spans 16 amino acids. The CDR3 reads CASSPRSLAGSNEQFF. DNA of the CDR3: TGTGCCAGCAGCCCGCGCAGCTTAGCGGGATCCAATGAGCAGTTCTTC.

This clone turned up a few times. The gene calls are TRBV6-5 and TRBJ2-7; 7 nucleotides align to TRBD1. The CDR3 has 14 residues. Germline CDR1 and CDR2: MNHEY and SVGAGI. With V trimmed by 0 bases and J by 3 bases, 2 bases remained unmatched. CDR3 amino acids: CASSYSGQNYEQYF. The CDR3 DNA reads as TGTGCCAGCAGTTACTCGGGACAGAACTACGAGCAGTACTTC.

This clone was recorded a few times. V is TRBV4-3 and J is TRBJ1-3; D gene uncertain. Trimming stripped 1 base from V and 0 bases from J, with 10 bases between. This CDR3 contains 16 residues. CDR1 and CDR2 from the germline V gene are LGHNA and YSLEER. The CDR3 reads CASSQATRSSGNTIYF. In DNA form, the CDR3 reads TGCGCCAGCAGCCAAGCGACTCGAAGCTCTGGAAACACCATATATTTT.

The chain couples TRBV4-3 to TRBJ2-6; a weak D match, TRBD2 (5 bases). V lost 8 bases and J lost 2, with 25 bases in between. The CDR3 sequence is 19 residues long. Germline loops: CDR1 LGHNA, CDR2 YSLEER. The CDR3 nucleotides are TGCGCCAGCCGAGCCTCGAGGGCAGGAGGTCTCCCTGGGGCCAACGTCCTGACTTTC. Protein sequence: CASRASRAGGLPGANVLTF.

The V call is TRBV4-2, the J call TRBJ2-7, with D maybe TRBD2 (7 bases). The CDR3 loop spans 17 amino acids. CDR1 and CDR2 (germline): LGHNA, YNFKEQ. The ends were cut back, 0 bases at V and 5 bases at J, with 20 bases in the middle. The CDR3 DNA reads TGTGCCAGCAGCCAAGATCGGGGGGCGCGTGGATTAAACGAGCAGTACTTC. Encoded protein: CASSQDRGARGLNEQYF.

This clone was seen only a few times. The chain is built from TRBV28 and TRBJ1-2; D is unresolved. The V end was cut by 4 bases, the J end by 8 bases, with 17 bases between. The CDR3 is 14 residues long. Germline V gives CDR1 MDHEN, CDR2 SYDVKM. DNA for the CDR3: TGTGCCAGCAGTTCCCCCCCGACACTCGAGGGCTACACCTTC. Encoded protein: CASSSPPTLEGYTF.

The chain couples TRBV5-4 to TRBJ2-3; D unresolved. The CDR3 sequence is 12 residues long. Germline V lookup: CDR1 SGHNT, CDR2 YYREEE (reference sequence). Trimming took 0 bases from V and 4 from J, leaving 3 bases between them. The CDR3 DNA reads as TGTGCCAGCAGCTTGGCCTCAGATACGCAGTATTTT. This translates into CASSLASDTQYF. Using reference TRBV5-4 and TRBJ2-3 for the parts outside the CDR3, the full variable domain is ETGVTQSPTHLIKTRGQQVTLRCSSQSGHNTVSWYQQALGQGPQFIFQYYREEENGRGNFPPRFSGLQFPNYSSELNVNALELDDSALYLCASSLASDTQYFGPGTRLTVL.

The CDR3 DNA sequence: TGTGCCAGCAGCTTGGACAGAACCTACGAGCAGTACTTC. Its translation: CASSLDRTYEQYF. The gene calls are TRBV7-7 and TRBJ2-7; tentative D call: TRBD1 (6 bases). Germline V gene lookup returns CDR1 SSHAT and CDR2 FNYEAQ (reference sequence). CDR3 length: 13 residues. V was pared by 3 bases and J by 2 bases, with 8 bases between.